This TCR beta chain appears in the sequencing data of a study of blood T cell repertoires in COVID-19. The assay was immunoSEQ multiplex PCR, and TCRdb's table has in-frame clones only and misses some. The table lists about 50,000 clones, more than 85% of them singletons. V was trimmed by 6 bases and J by 5 bases, leaving 17 bases between them. CDR1 is MDHEN and CDR2 is SYDVKM in the germline V gene. This CDR3 is 15 amino acids long. The study assigned cohorts using participant-reported clinical history. The chain is built from TRBV28 and TRBJ1-5, with a tentative D call TRBD1 (5 bases). Sequencing used PBMCs or T cells enriched from blood (not recorded which). This TCR was sampled from a woman aged 45-65 years who had recovered from COVID-19. CDR3: CASSQHTGGDQPQHF. DNA of the CDR3: TGTGCCAGCAGCCAGCATACGGGAGGGGATCAGCCCCAGCATTTT. The whole variable domain, remainder taken from reference TRBV28 and TRBJ1-5, is DVKVTQSSRYLVKRTGEKVFLECVQDMDHENMFWYRQDPGLGLRLIYFSYDVKMKEKGDIPEGYSVSREKKERFSLILESASTNQTSMYLCASSQHTGGDQPQHFGDGTRLSIL.